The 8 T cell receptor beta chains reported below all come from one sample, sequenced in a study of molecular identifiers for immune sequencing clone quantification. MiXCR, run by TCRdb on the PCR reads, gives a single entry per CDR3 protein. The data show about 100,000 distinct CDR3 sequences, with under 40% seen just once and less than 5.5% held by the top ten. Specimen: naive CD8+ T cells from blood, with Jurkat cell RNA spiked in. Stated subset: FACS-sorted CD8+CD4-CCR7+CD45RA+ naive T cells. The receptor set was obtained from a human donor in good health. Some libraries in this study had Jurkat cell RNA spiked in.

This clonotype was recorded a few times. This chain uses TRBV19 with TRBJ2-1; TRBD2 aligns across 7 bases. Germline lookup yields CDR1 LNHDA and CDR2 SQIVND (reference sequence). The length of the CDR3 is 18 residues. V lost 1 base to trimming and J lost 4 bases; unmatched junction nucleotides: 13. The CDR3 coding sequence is TGTGCCAGTAGTATAGGATCAGGCGGGGAGGGGCCATACAATGAGCAGTTCTTC. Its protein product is CASSIGSGGEGPYNEQFF.

The CDR3 sequence: CASSQATGPNQPQHF. As DNA, the CDR3 is TGCGCCAGCAGCCAGGCGACAGGGCCGAATCAGCCCCAGCATTTT. The J gene is TRBJ1-5, the V gene TRBV4-1, with TRBD1 matching over 7 bases. CDR3 length equals 15 residues. Germline assignment: CDR1 MGHRA and CDR2 YSYEKL. V lost 3 bases to trimming and J lost 4 bases; unmatched junction nucleotides: 6.

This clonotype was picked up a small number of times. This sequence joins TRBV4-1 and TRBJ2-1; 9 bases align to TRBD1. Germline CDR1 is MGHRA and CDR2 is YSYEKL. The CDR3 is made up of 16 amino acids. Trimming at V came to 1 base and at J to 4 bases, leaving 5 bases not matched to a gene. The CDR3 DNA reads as TGCGCCAGCAGCCAAGCATCGGACAGGGGATACAATGAGCAGTTCTTC. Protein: CASSQASDRGYNEQFF.

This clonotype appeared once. The CDR3 loop reads CASTKSGATVYEQYF. The CDR3 DNA is TGTGCCAGCACGAAGTCAGGGGCCACCGTCTACGAGCAGTACTTC. The rearrangement joins TRBV19 to TRBJ2-7; D may be TRBD1 (6 bases). The V end lost 9 bases, the J end lost 3 bases, and 21 bases lay between the germline ends. The CDR3 extends over 15 amino acids. Germline CDR1 is LNHDA and CDR2 is SQIVND (reference sequence).

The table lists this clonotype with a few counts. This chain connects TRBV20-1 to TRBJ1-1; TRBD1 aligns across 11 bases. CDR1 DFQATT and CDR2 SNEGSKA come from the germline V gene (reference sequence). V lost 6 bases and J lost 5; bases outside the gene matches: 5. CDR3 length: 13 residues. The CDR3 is CSAAGQGETEAFF. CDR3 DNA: TGCAGTGCGGCGGGACAGGGGGAAACTGAAGCTTTCTTT.

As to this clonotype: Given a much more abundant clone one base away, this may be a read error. In nucleotides, the CDR3 is TGTGCCAGCAGCCCCGGGTCACGAAGCATTCAGTACTTC. Amino acid sequence: CASSPGSRSIQYF. This rearrangement joins TRBV12-3 or TRBV12-4 to TRBJ2-4; D gene ambiguous. V lost 6 bases and J lost 9, with 15 bases in between. This CDR3 spans 13 amino acids.

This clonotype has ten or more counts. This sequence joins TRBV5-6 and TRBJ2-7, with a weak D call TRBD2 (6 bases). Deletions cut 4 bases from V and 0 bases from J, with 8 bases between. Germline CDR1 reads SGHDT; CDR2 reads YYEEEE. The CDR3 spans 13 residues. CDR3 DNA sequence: TGTGCCAGCAGCGCGGGATCCTCCTACGAGCAGTACTTC. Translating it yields CASSAGSSYEQYF.

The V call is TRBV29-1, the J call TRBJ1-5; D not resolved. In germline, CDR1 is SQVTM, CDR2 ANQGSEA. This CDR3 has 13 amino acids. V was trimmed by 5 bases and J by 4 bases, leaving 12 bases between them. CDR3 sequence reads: CSVLENKNQPQHF. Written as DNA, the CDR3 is TGCAGCGTTTTGGAAAATAAGAATCAGCCCCAGCATTTT.